This T cell receptor beta chain is drawn from a study of T cell changes during pregnancy in multiple sclerosis. Germline V gene lookup returns CDR1 LGHNA and CDR2 YNFKEQ. The CDR3 has 16 amino acids. In regard to this clone: The germline gene is not matched at one end of the junction; a read error may be the cause.

Profiled with immunoSEQ multiplex PCR; TCRdb holds only in-frame clones, not every one. Among under 110,000 clones listed, just under 95% were seen once. The receptor was derived from a female donor with multiple sclerosis, enrolled in a pregnancy study. Sequencing was performed on peripheral blood, taken after pregnancy. The chain carries TRBV4-2 and TRBJ2-5; 7 positions agree with TRBD1. The CDR3 DNA is TGTGCCAGCAGCCAAGGGGACAGACCTTCCGAAGAGGCCCAGTACTTC. This codes for CASSQGDRPSEEAQYF.